The 28 T cell receptor beta chains in this list originate from one sample, sequenced in a study of cytomegalovirus exposure and HLA in healthy donors. Use of 60 Vbeta and 13 Jbeta primers characterized the PCR. TCRdb's copy holds only in-frame clones and misses some; the assay was immunoSEQ multiplex PCR. Of 180,000 or so clones detected, roughly 75% appear once; the ten largest clones hold 1.5% to 2%. Material for sequencing was PBMCs. The receptor source for this set is a woman aged 30 to 39 in good health and CMV-seronegative.

J is TRBJ1-5 and V is TRBV18; perhaps TRBD1 as D (6 bases). Trimming stripped 6 bases from V and 0 bases from J, with 12 bases between. In germline, CDR1 is KGHSH, CDR2 LQKENI. There are 15 residues in the CDR3. Here the CDR3 DNA reads TGTGCCAGCTCGGGGGGGCAGGTTAGCAATCAGCCCCAGCATTTT. Residues: CASSGGQVSNQPQHF. The whole variable domain, filled in from reference TRBV18 and TRBJ1-5, reads NAGVMQNPRHLVRRRGQEARLRCSPMKGHSHVYWYRQLPEEGLKFMVYLQKENIIDESGMPKERFSAEFPKEGPSILRIQQVVRGDSAAYFCASSGGQVSNQPQHFGDGTRLSIL.

This clone has only a few counts. This chain uses TRBV7-9 with TRBJ2-1; weak D call: TRBD2 (7 bases). Germline V gene sequence: CDR1 SEHNR, CDR2 FQNEAQ (reference sequence). The CDR3 spans 14 residues. The ends were cut back, 0 bases at V and 10 bases at J, with 13 bases in the middle. CDR3 loop: CASSLALRGGEQFF. The CDR3 DNA follows: TGTGCCAGCAGCTTAGCGTTGAGGGGGGGAGAGCAGTTCTTC.

This clone was seen just once. This chain uses TRBV9 with TRBJ2-3; no reliable D call. CDR1 SGDLS and CDR2 YYNGEE come from the germline V gene. Trimming removed 0 bases from V and 1 base from J, with 12 bases in between. The CDR3 has 16 amino acids. The CDR3 spells CASSVAGRHGTDTQYF. The DNA of the CDR3 is TGTGCCAGCAGCGTAGCTGGCAGGCATGGCACAGATACGCAGTATTTT.

The J gene is TRBJ2-1, the V gene TRBV4-2; 8 positions match TRBD2. Germline lookup yields CDR1 LGHNA and CDR2 YNFKEQ. This CDR3 region has 17 residues. V lost 0 bases to trimming and J lost 5 bases; unmatched junction nucleotides: 9. The CDR3 is CASSQDLRGGPNNEQFF. The CDR3, as DNA: TGTGCCAGCAGCCAAGATCTACGGGGGGGCCCCAACAATGAGCAGTTCTTC.

The CDR3 bases are TGTGCCAGCAGCTCGGGCGGACAGTTGAACACTGAAGCTTTCTTT. As protein: CASSSGGQLNTEAFF. The V gene is TRBV5-4, the J gene TRBJ1-1, with a weak D call TRBD1 (6 bases). The CDR3 contains 15 residues. V lost 3 bases to trimming and J lost 0 bases, with 12 bases between them. Germline values: CDR1 SGHNT, CDR2 YYREEE (reference sequence).

The chain combines TRBV4-3 with TRBJ2-7; 9 bases fit TRBD1. Germline loops: CDR1 LGHNA, CDR2 YSLEER. Germline trimming cut 0 bases from V and 4 bases from J; bases unmatched to any gene: 13. The CDR3 is 18 residues long. DNA of the CDR3: TGCGCCAGCAGCCAAGATTTGGTTGGTAACAGGGGGCCTTACGAGCAGTACTTC. This translates into CASSQDLVGNRGPYEQYF.

This clone has a handful of counts. The chain couples TRBV6-4 to TRBJ1-2, with unresolved D. Trimming took 4 bases from V and 5 from J, leaving 17 bases between them. Germline V gene data show CDR1 as MRHNA and CDR2 as SNTAGT. The CDR3 loop spans 15 amino acids. CDR3 coding DNA: TGTGCCAGCAGTGTATCTCCCGGGAACCTTTATGGCTACACCTTC. Protein sequence: CASSVSPGNLYGYTF.

The V and J genes are TRBV12-5 and TRBJ2-7, with a weak D call TRBD1 (8 bases). CDR3 size: 19 residues. The V end lost 4 bases, the J end lost 3 bases, and 28 bases lay between the germline ends. In germline, CDR1 is LGHNT, CDR2 FRNRAP. The CDR3 loop reads CASGSSPDREAGSYYEQYF. Here the CDR3 DNA reads TGTGCTAGTGGTTCAAGCCCGGACAGGGAAGCGGGGTCTTACTACGAGCAGTACTTC.

The chain employs TRBV6-1 and TRBJ2-2; D might be TRBD2 (6 bases). The CDR3 has 16 amino acids. Germline CDR1 and CDR2: MNHNS and SASEGT. V lost 1 base to trimming and J lost 2 bases, with 11 bases between them. CDR3 DNA sequence: TGTGCCAGCAGTGAAGTATCAGGACTAAACACCGGGGAGCTGTTTTTT. It specifies CASSEVSGLNTGELFF.

The CDR3 spells CSVLARGTDTQYF. The DNA for the CDR3 is TGCAGCGTTTTGGCTAGGGGGACAGATACGCAGTATTTT. This sequence joins TRBV29-1 and TRBJ2-3, with D tentatively TRBD1 (6 bases). V was cut by 5 bases and J by 3 bases, with 12 bases left in between. The germline V gene has CDR1 SQVTM and CDR2 ANQGSEA. The CDR3 extends over 13 amino acids.

A few counts support this clone. This chain links TRBV5-1 with TRBJ2-5, with 11 bases identical to TRBD2. The length of the CDR3 is 17 residues. The V gene end was trimmed by 0 bases and the J gene end by 4 bases; junction bases not matched to a gene: 8. Germline V CDR1 and CDR2: SGHRS, YFSETQ. DNA for the CDR3: TGCGCCAGCAGCTTGGCCGGGCTAGCGGGGGGCACAGAGACCCAGTACTTC. Protein: CASSLAGLAGGTETQYF.

V usage is TRBV5-5 and J usage is TRBJ2-2, with D maybe TRBD1 (6 bases). From germline, CDR1 is SGHKS and CDR2 YYEKEE (reference sequence). V was cut by 1 base and J by 0 bases, with 7 bases left in between. This CDR3 is built from 15 residues. The CDR3: CASSLTGTNTGELFF. CDR3 sequence (DNA): TGTGCCAGCAGCTTGACAGGGACGAACACCGGGGAGCTGTTTTTT.

The chain recombines TRBV2 with TRBJ1-5, with 7 bases identical to TRBD1. CDR3 length: 15 amino acids. The germline CDR1 and CDR2 sequences are SNHLY and FYNNEI. V was clipped by 1 base and J by 4 bases; unmatched bases: 4. The CDR3 coding sequence is TGTGCCAGCAGTGAAGGTGGGACAGCAAATCAGCCCCAGCATTTT. Residues: CASSEGGTANQPQHF.

The chain recombines TRBV7-6 with TRBJ2-1; 9 bases line up with TRBD2. Germline trimming cut 4 bases from V and 9 bases from J; bases unmatched to any gene: 10. Germline CDR1 and CDR2: SGHVS and FNYEAQ. The CDR3 is 15 amino acids. The DNA of the CDR3 is TGTGCCAGCAGCTCCCTCCTAGCGGGGAGGGGTGAGCAGTTCTTC. Its translation: CASSSLLAGRGEQFF.

The chain recombines TRBV30 with TRBJ1-4, with TRBD1 as a possible D gene (6 bases). The CDR3 length is 13 residues. The V end was cut by 6 bases, the J end by 8 bases, with 16 bases between. Germline V CDR1 and CDR2: GTSNPN, SVGIG (reference sequence). The CDR3 region has the DNA TGTGCCTGCGACTTCAGGGGAGGGGAAAAACTGTTTTTT. Translated, it gives CACDFRGGEKLFF.

The V call is TRBV25-1, the J call TRBJ2-7, with 10 bases lining up with TRBD1. Losses at the gene ends were 4 bases for V and 4 bases for J; bases not matched to a gene: 1. The CDR3 is 13 amino acids. CDR1 is MGHDK and CDR2 is SYGVNS in the germline V gene. CDR3 coding DNA: TGTGCCAGCAGTGGGGACAGGGGATACGAGCAGTACTTC. Translated, it gives CASSGDRGYEQYF.

This chain joins TRBV9 and TRBJ2-3; D perhaps matches TRBD2 (5 bases). The CDR3 is 14 residues long. Germline-derived CDR1 and CDR2 are SGDLS and YYNGEE. Trimming cost V 6 bases and J 6 bases, with 17 bases left between them. The CDR3 coding sequence is TGTGCCAGCAAGTTTGGCGAGGGAGTGGATACGCAGTATTTT. Translated, it gives CASKFGEGVDTQYF. Full variable domain (rest looked up from reference TRBV9 and TRBJ2-3): DSGVTQTPKHLITATGQRVTLRCSPRSGDLSVYWYQQSLDQGLQFLIQYYNGEERAKGNILERFSAQQFPDLHSELNLSSLELGDSALYFCASKFGEGVDTQYFGPGTRLTVL.

V gene TRBV18 combines with J gene TRBJ2-5, with a weak D call TRBD1 (6 bases). The V end lost 0 bases, the J end lost 5 bases, and 13 bases lay between the germline ends. The CDR3 totals 15 residues. Germline CDR1 is KGHSH and CDR2 is LQKENI. The CDR3 spells CASSPPSRQGETQYF. The CDR3 DNA follows: TGTGCCAGCTCACCACCGAGCCGGCAGGGGGAGACCCAGTACTTC.

About this clone itself: The sample holds other DNA sequences that translate to the same CDR3. The chain carries TRBV2 and TRBJ2-7; D may be TRBD2 (6 bases). The CDR3 runs to 14 residues. Deletions cut 8 bases from V and 0 bases from J, with 14 bases between. Looked up from germline, CDR1 is SNHLY and CDR2 is FYNNEI. The CDR3 nucleotides read TGTGCCAGCGTGTTCGGGGGAAGCTCCTACGAGCAGTACTTC. It translates to CASVFGGSSYEQYF. Looking up the rest from reference TRBV2 and TRBJ2-7 gives the full variable domain: EPEVTQTPSHQVTQMGQEVILRCVPISNHLYFYWYRQILGQKVEFLVSFYNNEISEKSEIFDDQFSVERPDGSNFTLKIRSTKLEDSAMYFCASVFGGSSYEQYFGPGTRLTVT.

The CDR3 is CSVGPTQTYEQYF. DNA of the CDR3: TGCAGCGTTGGACCGACACAAACCTACGAGCAGTACTTC. This chain connects TRBV29-1 to TRBJ2-7; unclear D gene. The V gene's germline CDR1 is SQVTM and CDR2 ANQGSEA. This CDR3 comprises 13 residues. V dropped 4 bases and J dropped 2 bases, with 12 bases sitting between them.

The CDR3 sequence: CASSLWAGVNQPQHF. The CDR3 bases are TGTGCCAGCAGCTTATGGGCAGGGGTCAATCAGCCCCAGCATTTT. The chain combines TRBV11-2 with TRBJ1-5; TRBD1 is a possible D gene (6 bases). Germline V gives CDR1 SGHAT, CDR2 FQNNGV. V lost 2 bases and J 3 bases, leaving 11 bases between the germline ends. This CDR3 is built from 15 residues.

This chain links TRBV7-6 with TRBJ1-1; D is possibly TRBD1 (5 bases). Looked up from germline, CDR1 is SGHVS and CDR2 is FNYEAQ. The CDR3 has 12 residues. Trimming shortened V by 3 bases and J by 8 bases, and 10 bases separated the two germline ends. In DNA form, the CDR3 reads TGTGCCAGCAGCTTTTCCCAGGGCGAAGCTTTCTTT. It is translated as CASSFSQGEAFF.

The gene calls are TRBV2 and TRBJ2-5; no clear D gene. This CDR3 is built from 13 residues. Trimming stripped 2 bases from V and 6 bases from J, with 10 bases between. Germline-derived CDR1 and CDR2 are SNHLY and FYNNEI. Here the CDR3 reads CASSEIVRQTQYF. CDR3 in DNA: TGTGCCAGCAGTGAAATTGTCAGGCAGACCCAGTACTTC.

This clone came up a few times. The CDR3 region has the DNA TGCGCCAGCAGCTTGGGGACACAGAACACTGAAGCTTTCTTT. It yields the protein CASSLGTQNTEAFF. V gene TRBV5-1 combines with J gene TRBJ1-1; possibly TRBD1 for D (5 bases). Trimming left V 0 bases short and J 1 base short, with 7 bases between. Germline-derived CDR1 and CDR2 are SGHRS and YFSETQ. CDR3 length: 14 residues.

This chain connects TRBV9 to TRBJ2-4, with D possibly being TRBD1 (5 bases). The V gene lost 3 bases and the J gene lost 5 bases, with 15 bases spanning the gap. Per germline, CDR1 SGDLS and CDR2 YYNGEE. CDR3 length: 15 amino acids. CDR3 sequence (DNA): TGTGCCAGCAGCGGCGCTGCCTTCAGGGAAAACATTCAGTACTTC. Its protein is CASSGAAFRENIQYF.

The chain employs TRBV19 and TRBJ1-5, with D perhaps TRBD1 (5 bases). The germline V and J ends were trimmed by 3 bases and 0 bases, with 12 bases remaining between them. CDR3 length: 16 residues. Per germline, CDR1 LNHDA and CDR2 SQIVND (reference sequence). The CDR3 DNA reads TGTGCCAGTAGTATTAGGGGCTCTAATAGCAATCAGCCCCAGCATTTT. Translating it yields CASSIRGSNSNQPQHF. Combining the CDR3 with reference TRBV19 and TRBJ1-5 gives the whole variable domain DGGITQSPKYLFRKEGQNVTLSCEQNLNHDAMYWYRQDPGQGLRLIYYSQIVNDFQKGDIAEGYSVSREKKESFPLTVTSAQKNPTAFYLCASSIRGSNSNQPQHFGDGTRLSIL.

The chain joins TRBV7-9 to TRBJ1-4, with 8 bases aligning to TRBD1. Looked up from germline, CDR1 is SEHNR and CDR2 is FQNEAQ (reference sequence). This CDR3 has 14 amino acids. V lost 5 bases, J lost 3 bases, and 2 bases stayed unmatched. This CDR3 reads CASSRTGSNEKLFF. CDR3 DNA: TGTGCCAGCAGCCGGACAGGGTCTAATGAAAAACTGTTTTTT.

The chain carries TRBV6-5 and TRBJ2-3; 7 bases map to TRBD2. Trimming cost V 2 bases and J 2 bases; bases outside gene matches: 7. The germline V gene has CDR1 MNHEY and CDR2 SVGAGI. The CDR3 consists of 16 residues. The CDR3 protein is CASSYGGDPNTDTQYF. The DNA of the CDR3 is TGTGCCAGCAGTTACGGGGGGGACCCAAACACAGATACGCAGTATTTT.